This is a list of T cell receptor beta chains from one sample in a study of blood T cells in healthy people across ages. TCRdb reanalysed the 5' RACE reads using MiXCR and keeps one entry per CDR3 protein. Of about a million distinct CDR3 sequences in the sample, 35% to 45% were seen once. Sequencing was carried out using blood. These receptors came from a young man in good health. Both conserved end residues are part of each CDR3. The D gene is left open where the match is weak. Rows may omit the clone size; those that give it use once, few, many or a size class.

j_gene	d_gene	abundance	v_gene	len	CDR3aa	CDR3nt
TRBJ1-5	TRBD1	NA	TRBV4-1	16	CAGSPSGQARNQPQHF	TGCGCCGGCAGCCCTAGCGGACAGGCTAGGAATCAGCCCCAGCATTTT
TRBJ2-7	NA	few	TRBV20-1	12	CSARPGSYEQYF	TGCAGTGCTAGACCAGGATCCTACGAGCAGTACTTC
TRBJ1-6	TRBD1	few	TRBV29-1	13	CSARTGGMSPLHF	TGCAGCGCCCGGACAGGGGGGATGTCACCCCTCCACTTT
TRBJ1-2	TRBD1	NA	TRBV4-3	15	CASSQDSTGWLGYTF	TGCGCCAGCAGCCAAGATTCGACAGGGTGGTTGGGCTACACCTTC
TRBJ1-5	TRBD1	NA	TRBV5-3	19	CSTKDRDRGLCYSNQPQHF	TGCTCCACGAAGGACCGGGACAGGGGGCTTTGCTATAGCAATCAGCCCCAGCATTTT
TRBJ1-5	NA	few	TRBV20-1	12	CSAGHPNQPQHF	TGCAGTGCCGGACACCCGAATCAGCCCCAGCATTTT
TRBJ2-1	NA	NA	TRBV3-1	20	CASLGKSGFMGAGAHNEQFF	TGTGCCAGCCTCGGGAAGTCGGGATTTATGGGGGCCGGAGCGCACAATGAGCAGTTCTTC
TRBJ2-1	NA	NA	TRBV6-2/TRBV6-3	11	CASSNGHEQFF	TGTGCCAGCAGCAACGGGCATGAGCAGTTCTTC
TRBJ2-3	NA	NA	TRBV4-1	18	CASSQGILGAARTDTQYF	TGCGCCAGCAGCCAAGGGATCCTGGGAGCGGCTCGCACAGATACGCAGTATTTT
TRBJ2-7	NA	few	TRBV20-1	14	CSARDARGPYEQYF	TGCAGTGCTAGAGATGCCAGGGGACCCTACGAGCAGTACTTC
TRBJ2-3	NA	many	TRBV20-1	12	CSARKGTDTQYF	TGCAGTGCTAGAAAAGGCACAGATACGCAGTATTTT
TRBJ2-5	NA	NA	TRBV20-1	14	CSAQDSSYQETQYF	TGCAGTGCTCAGGACAGCTCGTACCAAGAGACCCAGTACTTC
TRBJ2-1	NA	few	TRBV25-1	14	CASSEGGVRHEQFF	TGTGCCAGCAGTGAAGGTGGGGTCAGACATGAGCAGTTCTTC
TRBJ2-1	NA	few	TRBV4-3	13	CASSQDLPSEQFF	TGCGCCAGCAGCCAAGATTTACCCTCTGAGCAGTTCTTC
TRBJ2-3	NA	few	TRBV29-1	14	CSVELRATRGTQYF	TGCAGCGTTGAGCTCCGCGCCACACGGGGTACGCAGTATTTT
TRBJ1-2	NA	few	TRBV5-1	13	CASSLTYLNGYTF	TGCGCCAGCAGCTTGACATACCTCAACGGCTACACCTTC
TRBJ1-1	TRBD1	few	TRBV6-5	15	CASSYAEGAGTEAFF	TGTGCCAGCAGTTATGCAGAGGGGGCGGGCACTGAAGCTTTCTTT
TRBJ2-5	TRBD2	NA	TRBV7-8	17	CASSFRTRLSQQETQYF	TGTGCCAGCAGCTTCAGGACTAGACTCAGTCAACAAGAGACCCAGTACTTC
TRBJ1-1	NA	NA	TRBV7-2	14	CASSTPGLNTEAFF	TGTGCCAGCAGCACCCCCGGCTTGAACACTGAAGCTTTCTTT
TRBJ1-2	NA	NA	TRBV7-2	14	CASSFVWGYGGYTF	TGTGCCAGCAGCTTTGTCTGGGGTTATGGTGGCTACACCTTC
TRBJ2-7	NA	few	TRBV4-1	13	CASSYEVEYEQYF	TGCGCCAGCAGCTACGAGGTGGAGTACGAGCAGTACTTC
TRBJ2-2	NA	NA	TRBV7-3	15	CASSLSWGHTGELFF	TGTGCCAGCAGCTTAAGCTGGGGGCACACCGGGGAGCTGTTTTTT
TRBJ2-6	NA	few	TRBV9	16	CASSPRGDSGANVLTF	TGTGCCAGCAGCCCTCGTGGGGACTCTGGGGCCAACGTCCTGACTTTC
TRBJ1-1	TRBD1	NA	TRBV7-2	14	CASSTNTGGTEAFF	TGTGCCAGCAGCACAAACACAGGGGGCACTGAAGCTTTCTTT
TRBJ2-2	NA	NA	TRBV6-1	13	CASGHSRTGELFF	TGTGCCAGCGGCCACAGTCGTACCGGGGAGCTGTTTTTT
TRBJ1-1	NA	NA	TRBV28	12	CASAGTTREAFF	TGTGCCAGTGCAGGGACAACTCGTGAAGCTTTCTTT
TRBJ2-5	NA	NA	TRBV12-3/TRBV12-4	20	CASSFSFSAVGQWARETQYF	TGTGCCAGCAGTTTTTCTTTTTCTGCTGTGGGACAATGGGCGCGGGAGACCCAGTACTTC
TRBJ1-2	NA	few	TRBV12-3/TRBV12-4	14	CASSLGHNNYGYTF	TGTGCCAGCAGTTTAGGACATAATAACTATGGCTACACCTTC
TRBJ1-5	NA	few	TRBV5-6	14	CASSPGGANQPQHF	TGTGCCAGCAGCCCCGGTGGGGCGAATCAGCCCCAGCATTTT
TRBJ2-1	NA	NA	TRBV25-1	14	CASSEYGLPNEQFF	TGTGCCAGCAGTGAATACGGGCTCCCCAATGAGCAGTTCTTC
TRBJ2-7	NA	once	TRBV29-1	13	CSVEPQGRHEQYF	TGCAGCGTTGAACCGCAGGGTCGCCACGAGCAGTACTTC
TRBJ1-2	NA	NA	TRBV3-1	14	CASSQEYRTYGYTF	TGTGCCAGCAGCCAAGAGTACAGGACATATGGCTACACCTTC
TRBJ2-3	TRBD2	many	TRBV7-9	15	CASSRVSGGTDTQYF	TGTGCCAGCAGTCGGGTTAGCGGGGGGACAGATACGCAGTATTTT
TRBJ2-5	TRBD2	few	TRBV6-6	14	CASRTSGTQETQYF	TGTGCCAGCAGGACTAGCGGAACCCAAGAGACCCAGTACTTC
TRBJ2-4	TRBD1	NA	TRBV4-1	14	CASSQGQGENIQYF	TGCGCCAGCAGCCAAGGGCAGGGGGAAAACATTCAGTACTTC
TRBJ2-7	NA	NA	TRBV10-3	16	CAISDKKRLQDYEQYF	TGTGCCATCAGTGATAAAAAGAGACTACAGGACTACGAGCAGTACTTC
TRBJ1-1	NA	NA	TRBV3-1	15	CASSHGTGAIGRAFF	TGTGCCAGCAGCCATGGAACGGGGGCGATCGGACGCGCTTTCTTT
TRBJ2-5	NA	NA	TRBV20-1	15	CSARDIGQGRETQYF	TGCAGTGCTAGAGATATAGGCCAGGGGCGAGAGACCCAGTACTTC
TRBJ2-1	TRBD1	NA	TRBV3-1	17	CASSQVVRTGVHNEQFF	TGTGCCAGCAGCCAAGTAGTTAGGACAGGGGTACACAATGAGCAGTTCTTC
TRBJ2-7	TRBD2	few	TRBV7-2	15	CASSSGTSKNNEQYF	TGTGCCAGCAGCTCCGGGACTAGCAAGAACAATGAGCAGTACTTC
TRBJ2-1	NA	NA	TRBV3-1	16	CASSRVPLALSNEQFF	TGTGCCAGCAGCCGAGTCCCGCTAGCGCTTTCAAATGAGCAGTTCTTC
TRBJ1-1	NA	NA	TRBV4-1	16	CASSQRGWAANTEAFF	TGCGCCAGCAGCCAGAGGGGGTGGGCAGCGAACACTGAAGCTTTCTTT
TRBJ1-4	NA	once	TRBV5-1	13	CAGSNTLNEKLFF	TGCGCCGGCAGCAATACACTCAATGAAAAACTGTTTTTT
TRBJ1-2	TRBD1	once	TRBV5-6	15	CASSLEGQGAYGYTF	TGTGCCAGCAGCTTGGAGGGACAGGGAGCCTATGGCTACACCTTC
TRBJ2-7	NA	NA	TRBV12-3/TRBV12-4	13	CASDSTPGNEQYF	TGTGCCAGCGACTCCACACCGGGAAATGAGCAGTACTTC
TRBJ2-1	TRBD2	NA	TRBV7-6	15	CASSLGAAGENEQFF	TGTGCCAGCAGCTTAGGCGCTGCGGGGGAGAATGAGCAGTTCTTC
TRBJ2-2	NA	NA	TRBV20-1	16	CSAREFGGTNIGELFF	TGCAGTGCTAGAGAGTTTGGGGGGACGAACATCGGGGAGCTGTTTTTT
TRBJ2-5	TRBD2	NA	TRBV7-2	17	CASSLAWLAGGAGEQYF	TGTGCCAGCAGCTTAGCGTGGCTAGCGGGGGGGGCTGGGGAGCAGTACTTC
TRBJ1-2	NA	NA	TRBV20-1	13	CSARDRGEGGYTF	TGCAGTGCTAGAGATAGAGGGGAGGGAGGCTACACCTTC
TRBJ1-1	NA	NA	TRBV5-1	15	CASSLPGRRDTEAFF	TGCGCCAGCAGCTTACCGGGACGGAGGGACACTGAAGCTTTCTTT
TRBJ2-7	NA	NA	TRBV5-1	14	CASSFRAPYNEQYF	TGCGCCAGCAGCTTCAGGGCCCCCTACAATGAGCAGTACTTC
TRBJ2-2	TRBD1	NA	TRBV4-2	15	CASSPGTEDTGELFF	TGTGCCAGCAGCCCCGGGACAGAAGACACCGGGGAGCTGTTTTTT
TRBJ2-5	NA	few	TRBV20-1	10	CSAKGGTQYF	TGCAGTGCTAAAGGGGGGACCCAGTACTTC